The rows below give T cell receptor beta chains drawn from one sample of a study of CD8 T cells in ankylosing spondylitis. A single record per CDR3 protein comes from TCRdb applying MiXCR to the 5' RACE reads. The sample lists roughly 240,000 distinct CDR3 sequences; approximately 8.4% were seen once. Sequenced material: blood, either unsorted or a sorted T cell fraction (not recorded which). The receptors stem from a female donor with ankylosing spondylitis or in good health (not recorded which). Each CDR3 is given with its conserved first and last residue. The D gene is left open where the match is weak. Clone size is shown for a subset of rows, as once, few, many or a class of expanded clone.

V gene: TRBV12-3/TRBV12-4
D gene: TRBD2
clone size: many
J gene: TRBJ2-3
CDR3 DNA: TGTGCCAGCAGTTTATCTAGCGGGAACGCAGATACGCAGTATTTT
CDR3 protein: CASSLSSGNADTQYF

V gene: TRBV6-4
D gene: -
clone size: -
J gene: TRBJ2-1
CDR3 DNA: TGTGCCAGCATGAGACTAGGGAGCCACAATGAGCAGTTCTTC
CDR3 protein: CASMRLGSHNEQFF

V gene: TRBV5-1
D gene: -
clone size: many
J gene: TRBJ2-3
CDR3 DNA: TGCGCCAGCAGCTCACCCGGGGGAGGCGGAGATACGCAGTATTTT
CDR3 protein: CASSSPGGGGDTQYF

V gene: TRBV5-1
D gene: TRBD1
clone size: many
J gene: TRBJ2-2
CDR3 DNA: TGCGCCAGCAGACCTGGGACAGGGGACGAAAACACCGGGGAGCTGTTTTTT
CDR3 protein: CASRPGTGDENTGELFF

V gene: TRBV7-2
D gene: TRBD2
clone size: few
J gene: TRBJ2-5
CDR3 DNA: TGTGCCAGCAGCTTAGCGCCCTCCCGAGGACTAGCGGGAGGGCAGGAGACCCAGTACTTC
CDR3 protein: CASSLAPSRGLAGGQETQYF

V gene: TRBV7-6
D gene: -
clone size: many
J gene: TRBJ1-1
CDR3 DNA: TGTGCCAGCAGCTTAGTGGAGACAGGGAACACTGAAGCTTTCTTT
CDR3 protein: CASSLVETGNTEAFF

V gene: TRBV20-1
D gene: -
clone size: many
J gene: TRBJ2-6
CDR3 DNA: TGCAGTGCTAGGGGGACTTCTGGGGCCAACGTCCTGACTTTC
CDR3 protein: CSARGTSGANVLTF

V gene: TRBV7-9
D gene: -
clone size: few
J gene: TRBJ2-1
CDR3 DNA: TGTGCCAGCAGGGGCGGAAGCTATGAGCAGTTCTTC
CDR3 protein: CASRGGSYEQFF

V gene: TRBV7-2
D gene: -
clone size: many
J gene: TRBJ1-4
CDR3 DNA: TGTGCCAGCAGCTTCGGACTTGCAGCTGAAAAACTGTTTTTT
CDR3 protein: CASSFGLAAEKLFF

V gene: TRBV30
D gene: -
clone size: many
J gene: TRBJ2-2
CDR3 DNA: TGTGCCTGGAGTTCCAGGGTAAACACCGGGGAGCTGTTTTTT
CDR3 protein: CAWSSRVNTGELFF

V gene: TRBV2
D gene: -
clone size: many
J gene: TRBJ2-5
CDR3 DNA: TGTGCCAGCAGTGTTCAACGGCGGCAAGAGACCCAGTACTTC
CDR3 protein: CASSVQRRQETQYF

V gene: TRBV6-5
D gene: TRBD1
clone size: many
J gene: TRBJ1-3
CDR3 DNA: TGTGCCAGCAGTTACTCGGCAGGGGGTTACTCTGGAAACACCATATATTTT
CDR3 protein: CASSYSAGGYSGNTIYF

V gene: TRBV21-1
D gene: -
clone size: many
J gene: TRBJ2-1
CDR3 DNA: TGTGCCAGCAGCAAAGAGAAAGTGGGACAGGCAAGCTCCTACAATGAGCAGTTCTTC
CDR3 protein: CASSKEKVGQASSYNEQFF

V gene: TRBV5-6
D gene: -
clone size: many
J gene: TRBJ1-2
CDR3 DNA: TGTGCCAGCAGCTTGGCGGACGGGTTGAGTTACACCTTC
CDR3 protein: CASSLADGLSYTF

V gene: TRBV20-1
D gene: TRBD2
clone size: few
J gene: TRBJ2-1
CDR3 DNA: TGCAGTGCTAGGTCTAGCGGGTACGCCTACAATGAGCAGTTCTTC
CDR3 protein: CSARSSGYAYNEQFF

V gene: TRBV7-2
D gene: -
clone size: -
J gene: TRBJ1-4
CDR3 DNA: TGTGCCAGCAGCTTACCCCCGGAAGATAAACTGTTTTTT
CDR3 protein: CASSLPPEDKLFF

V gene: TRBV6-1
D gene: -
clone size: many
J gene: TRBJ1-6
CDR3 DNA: TGTGCCAGCAGTGAAGCGCCGGGGGCCGGTTCACCCCTCCACTTT
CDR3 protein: CASSEAPGAGSPLHF

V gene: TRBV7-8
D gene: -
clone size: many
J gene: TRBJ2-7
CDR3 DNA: TGTGCCAGCAGCCCCCAGGAGCAAGGCGAGCAGTACTTC
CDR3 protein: CASSPQEQGEQYF

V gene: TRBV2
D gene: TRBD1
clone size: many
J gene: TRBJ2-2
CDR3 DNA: TGTGCCAGCGGTCGGGACAGGGGGCATACCGGGGAGCTGTTTTTT
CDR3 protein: CASGRDRGHTGELFF

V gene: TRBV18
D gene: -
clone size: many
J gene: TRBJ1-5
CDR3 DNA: TGTGCCAGCTCACCAGGCGACAGGTCAGGGCCCCAGCATTTT
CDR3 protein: CASSPGDRSGPQHF

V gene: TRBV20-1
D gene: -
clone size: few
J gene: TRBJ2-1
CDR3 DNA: TGCAGTGCTAGCTTGACAGTATACAATGAGCAGTTCTTC
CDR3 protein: CSASLTVYNEQFF

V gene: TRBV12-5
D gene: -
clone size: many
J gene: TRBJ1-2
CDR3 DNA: TGTGCTAGTGCCAAGTCTGGTGGCTACACCTTC
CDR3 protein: CASAKSGGYTF

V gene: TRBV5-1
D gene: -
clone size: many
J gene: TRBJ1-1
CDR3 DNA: TGCGCCAGCAGCTTGGGGTCTGGTTCAGGGAAGATAAACACTGAAGCTTTCTTT
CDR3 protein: CASSLGSGSGKINTEAFF